The rows below give T cell receptor beta chains drawn from one sample of a study of early T cells in non-severe SARS-CoV-2 infection. TCRdb re-called the 5' RACE reads with MiXCR, one entry per CDR3 protein. The top ten hold approximately 4.4% of the sample, which has 35,000 to 50,000 distinct CDR3 sequences, around 23% seen once. Sample: whole blood, taken at baseline. The receptor set was obtained from an adult who was a healthcare worker with PCR-confirmed SARS-CoV-2 infection or an uninfected control (not recorded which). The CDR3 runs from the conserved cysteine through the conserved F or W. A D gene is named only where the DNA matches it firmly. A row's size may be missing; if present it is once, few, many or a size class.

d_gene: .; abundance: once; v_gene: TRBV5-1; j_gene: TRBJ2-5; CDR3aa: CASGYGTNQETQYF; CDR3nt: TGCGCCAGCGGCTATGGGACGAATCAAGAGACCCAGTACTTC
d_gene: .; abundance: .; v_gene: TRBV7-9; j_gene: TRBJ2-3; CDR3aa: CASSSSGTDTQYF; CDR3nt: TGTGCCAGCAGCTCCTCTGGCACAGATACGCAGTATTTT
d_gene: .; abundance: many; v_gene: TRBV12-3/TRBV12-4; j_gene: TRBJ1-5; CDR3aa: CASSLQGLTRPQHF; CDR3nt: TGTGCCAGCAGTTTACAGGGGTTGACCCGGCCCCAGCATTTT
d_gene: .; abundance: few; v_gene: TRBV18; j_gene: TRBJ1-3; CDR3aa: CASSPGTSGNTIYF; CDR3nt: TGTGCCAGCTCACCTGGGACGTCCGGAAACACCATATATTTT
d_gene: .; abundance: .; v_gene: TRBV19; j_gene: TRBJ1-2; CDR3aa: CASSITGQNYGYTF; CDR3nt: TGTGCCAGTAGTATCACAGGGCAGAACTATGGCTACACCTTC
d_gene: .; abundance: .; v_gene: TRBV10-3; j_gene: TRBJ1-1; CDR3aa: CAISGGGTEAFF; CDR3nt: TGTGCCATCAGTGGAGGGGGCACTGAAGCTTTCTTT
d_gene: .; abundance: few; v_gene: TRBV7-6; j_gene: TRBJ2-2; CDR3aa: CASSLAHGSPGELFF; CDR3nt: TGTGCCAGCAGCTTAGCGCACGGTAGCCCCGGGGAGCTGTTTTTT
d_gene: .; abundance: few; v_gene: TRBV19; j_gene: TRBJ1-5; CDR3aa: CASTISGTRLQKGNQPQHF; CDR3nt: TGTGCCAGTACCATCTCCGGGACAAGGCTCCAAAAGGGCAATCAGCCCCAGCATTTT
d_gene: TRBD1; abundance: many; v_gene: TRBV5-1; j_gene: TRBJ1-1; CDR3aa: CASRPDRETTEAFF; CDR3nt: TGCGCCAGCAGACCAGACAGGGAGACAACTGAAGCTTTCTTT
d_gene: .; abundance: few; v_gene: TRBV9; j_gene: TRBJ1-3; CDR3aa: CASSEAGLGNTIYF; CDR3nt: TGTGCCAGCAGCGAGGCAGGTCTGGGAAACACCATATATTTT
d_gene: TRBD1; abundance: few; v_gene: TRBV18; j_gene: TRBJ1-2; CDR3aa: CASTGTGGKNYGYTF; CDR3nt: TGTGCCAGCACCGGGACAGGGGGTAAAAACTATGGCTACACCTTC
d_gene: .; abundance: .; v_gene: TRBV18; j_gene: TRBJ2-5; CDR3aa: CASSLGTQETQYF; CDR3nt: TGTGCCAGCTCACTCGGGACGCAAGAGACCCAGTACTTC
d_gene: .; abundance: few; v_gene: TRBV6-5; j_gene: TRBJ2-5; CDR3aa: CASSQGPIPQETQYF; CDR3nt: TGTGCCAGCAGCCAGGGTCCTATCCCGCAAGAGACCCAGTACTTC
d_gene: TRBD1; abundance: many; v_gene: TRBV6-1; j_gene: TRBJ1-2; CDR3aa: CASSQGQGPYGYTF; CDR3nt: TGTGCCAGCAGTCAGGGACAGGGACCTTATGGCTACACCTTC
d_gene: .; abundance: few; v_gene: TRBV2; j_gene: TRBJ2-1; CDR3aa: CASSVGRNNEQFF; CDR3nt: TGTGCCAGCAGTGTTGGCAGAAACAATGAGCAGTTCTTC
d_gene: .; abundance: .; v_gene: TRBV14; j_gene: TRBJ2-3; CDR3aa: CASSQDRTDTQYF; CDR3nt: TGTGCCAGCAGCCAAGATCGCACAGATACGCAGTATTTT
d_gene: .; abundance: .; v_gene: TRBV6-6; j_gene: TRBJ1-5; CDR3aa: CASKLLSGFQPQHF; CDR3nt: TGTGCCAGCAAACTACTCTCAGGGTTTCAGCCCCAGCATTTT
d_gene: .; abundance: .; v_gene: TRBV12-3/TRBV12-4; j_gene: TRBJ1-2; CDR3aa: CASNRDYNYGYTF; CDR3nt: TGTGCCAGCAATCGGGACTATAACTATGGCTACACCTTC
d_gene: .; abundance: .; v_gene: TRBV10-1; j_gene: TRBJ1-1; CDR3aa: CATQFTADTEAFF; CDR3nt: TGCGCCACACAATTTACAGCCGACACTGAAGCTTTCTTT
d_gene: TRBD1; abundance: many; v_gene: TRBV20-1; j_gene: TRBJ1-5; CDR3aa: CSASTGTGADSNQPQHF; CDR3nt: TGCAGTGCCTCGACCGGGACAGGGGCCGATAGCAATCAGCCCCAGCATTTT
d_gene: .; abundance: few; v_gene: TRBV12-5; j_gene: TRBJ2-2; CDR3aa: CASGPAWDPGELFF; CDR3nt: TGTGCTAGTGGTCCTGCTTGGGATCCCGGGGAGCTGTTTTTT
d_gene: .; abundance: .; v_gene: TRBV5-1; j_gene: TRBJ2-4; CDR3aa: CASSPRGEYIQYF; CDR3nt: TGCGCCAGCAGCCCCCGCGGGGAATACATTCAGTACTTC
d_gene: .; abundance: few; v_gene: TRBV21-1; j_gene: TRBJ2-3; CDR3aa: CASSTLRRADTQYF; CDR3nt: TGTGCCAGCAGCACTCTAAGGCGCGCAGATACGCAGTATTTT
d_gene: TRBD1; abundance: .; v_gene: TRBV18; j_gene: TRBJ1-2; CDR3aa: CTSSPPGVTGGTF; CDR3nt: TGTACCAGCTCACCACCGGGAGTCACAGGGGGCACCTTC
d_gene: TRBD1; abundance: .; v_gene: TRBV6-5; j_gene: TRBJ2-3; CDR3aa: CASKWDRNTDTQYF; CDR3nt: TGTGCCAGCAAATGGGACAGAAACACAGATACGCAGTATTTT
d_gene: .; abundance: .; v_gene: TRBV6-6; j_gene: TRBJ2-7; CDR3aa: CASSPGSWVEQYF; CDR3nt: TGTGCCAGCAGTCCGGGATCGTGGGTCGAGCAGTACTTC
d_gene: TRBD2; abundance: once; v_gene: TRBV6-1; j_gene: TRBJ2-2; CDR3aa: CASRGLAGGPNTGELFF; CDR3nt: TGTGCCAGCAGGGGACTAGCGGGGGGACCCAACACCGGGGAGCTGTTTTTT
d_gene: .; abundance: few; v_gene: TRBV5-1; j_gene: TRBJ1-1; CDR3aa: CASSPDRALNTEAFF; CDR3nt: TGCGCCAGCAGCCCGGACAGAGCTCTAAACACTGAAGCTTTCTTT
d_gene: .; abundance: .; v_gene: TRBV10-3; j_gene: TRBJ1-6; CDR3aa: CAIRGQGNSPLHF; CDR3nt: TGTGCCATCCGAGGGCAGGGGAATTCACCCCTCCACTTT
d_gene: TRBD2; abundance: .; v_gene: TRBV2; j_gene: TRBJ2-5; CDR3aa: CASSSHSSGGEQETQYF; CDR3nt: TGTGCCAGCAGCAGCCACTCAAGCGGGGGCGAGCAAGAGACCCAGTACTTC
d_gene: TRBD2; abundance: few; v_gene: TRBV3-1; j_gene: TRBJ2-7; CDR3aa: CASRPLAGAGEQYF; CDR3nt: TGTGCCAGCAGGCCTCTAGCGGGGGCTGGCGAGCAGTACTTC
d_gene: .; abundance: .; v_gene: TRBV7-6; j_gene: TRBJ1-4; CDR3aa: CASSSSRVTNEKLFF; CDR3nt: TGTGCCAGCAGCAGCAGCCGAGTCACTAATGAAAAACTGTTTTTT
d_gene: .; abundance: .; v_gene: TRBV27; j_gene: TRBJ1-2; CDR3aa: CASRGAGDYGYTF; CDR3nt: TGTGCCAGCAGGGGGGCAGGGGACTATGGCTACACCTTC
d_gene: TRBD1; abundance: .; v_gene: TRBV18; j_gene: TRBJ2-6; CDR3aa: CASSSQGNGANVLTF; CDR3nt: TGTGCCAGCTCATCACAGGGGAACGGGGCCAACGTCCTGACTTTC
d_gene: .; abundance: .; v_gene: TRBV9; j_gene: TRBJ2-2; CDR3aa: CASSVEARVANTGELFF; CDR3nt: TGTGCCAGCAGCGTAGAGGCGAGGGTGGCGAACACCGGGGAGCTGTTTTTT
d_gene: TRBD1; abundance: .; v_gene: TRBV25-1; j_gene: TRBJ1-3; CDR3aa: CASSPGQGRNTIYF; CDR3nt: TGTGCCAGCAGTCCGGGACAGGGAAGAAACACCATATATTTT
d_gene: TRBD1; abundance: .; v_gene: TRBV2; j_gene: TRBJ2-5; CDR3aa: CASSVGGGKTQYF; CDR3nt: TGTGCCAGCAGTGTAGGGGGCGGAAAGACCCAGTACTTC
d_gene: .; abundance: .; v_gene: TRBV7-9; j_gene: TRBJ2-7; CDR3aa: CASSHLSGVYEQYF; CDR3nt: TGTGCCAGCAGCCATCTCAGCGGAGTATACGAGCAGTACTTC
d_gene: TRBD1; abundance: few; v_gene: TRBV10-2; j_gene: TRBJ2-7; CDR3aa: CASPDRGSSYEQYF; CDR3nt: TGCGCCAGTCCTGACAGGGGGAGCTCCTACGAGCAGTACTTC
d_gene: .; abundance: .; v_gene: TRBV29-1; j_gene: TRBJ2-7; CDR3aa: CSVEIPGPSSYEQYF; CDR3nt: TGCAGCGTTGAGATACCGGGACCCTCTTCCTACGAGCAGTACTTC
d_gene: .; abundance: .; v_gene: TRBV7-9; j_gene: TRBJ2-2; CDR3aa: CASSSQTNTGELFF; CDR3nt: TGTGCCAGCAGCTCACAGACGAACACCGGGGAGCTGTTTTTT
d_gene: .; abundance: many; v_gene: TRBV12-3/TRBV12-4; j_gene: TRBJ2-5; CDR3aa: CASSFSETQYF; CDR3nt: TGTGCCAGCAGTTTCTCAGAGACCCAGTACTTC
d_gene: TRBD1; abundance: .; v_gene: TRBV3-1; j_gene: TRBJ1-2; CDR3aa: CAGSQAYRGAHGYTF; CDR3nt: TGTGCCGGCAGCCAAGCCTACAGGGGTGCGCATGGCTACACCTTC
d_gene: TRBD1; abundance: once; v_gene: TRBV6-4; j_gene: TRBJ1-1; CDR3aa: CASSPGTGISTEAFF; CDR3nt: TGTGCCAGCAGTCCCGGGACAGGGATAAGCACTGAAGCTTTCTTT
d_gene: TRBD1; abundance: .; v_gene: TRBV12-3/TRBV12-4; j_gene: TRBJ1-2; CDR3aa: CASSPDRGRYYGYTF; CDR3nt: TGTGCCAGCAGTCCGGACAGGGGAAGATACTATGGCTACACCTTC
d_gene: .; abundance: .; v_gene: TRBV7-3; j_gene: TRBJ1-5; CDR3aa: CASSLIQGGRKQPQHF; CDR3nt: TGTGCCAGCAGCTTAATCCAGGGAGGGCGGAAACAGCCCCAGCATTTT
d_gene: .; abundance: once; v_gene: TRBV12-3/TRBV12-4; j_gene: TRBJ2-7; CDR3aa: CASTRGEAYEQYF; CDR3nt: TGTGCCAGCACTCGTGGTGAGGCCTACGAGCAGTACTTC
d_gene: .; abundance: few; v_gene: TRBV27; j_gene: TRBJ1-6; CDR3aa: CVSSVGMNSPLHF; CDR3nt: TGTGTCAGCAGTGTGGGTATGAATTCACCCCTCCACTTT
d_gene: .; abundance: .; v_gene: TRBV24-1; j_gene: TRBJ2-3; CDR3aa: CATSDRQWYSHTDTQYF; CDR3nt: TGTGCCACCAGTGATCGCCAATGGTACAGCCACACAGATACGCAGTATTTT
d_gene: .; abundance: .; v_gene: TRBV3-1; j_gene: TRBJ1-1; CDR3aa: CASSQRGVEAFF; CDR3nt: TGTGCCAGCAGCCAGAGGGGAGTAGAAGCTTTCTTT
d_gene: TRBD2; abundance: few; v_gene: TRBV5-1; j_gene: TRBJ2-1; CDR3aa: CASSPLAGGPHEQFF; CDR3nt: TGCGCCAGCAGCCCACTAGCGGGGGGGCCGCATGAGCAGTTCTTC